The present T cell receptor (beta chain) was sequenced within a study of neoadjuvant anti-PD-1 for oral cavity cancer. Study at large: Most patients had three to four biweekly doses of 3 mg/kg nivolumab before resection. Whole-study results and caveats: PBMC Gini-index clonality exceeded responders' in non-responders post-nivolumab. Treg/Th17 ratio rose with pretreatment blood and fell with post-treatment tumor TCRbeta clonality.

Patients had HPV-negative, locally advanced oral cavity squamous cell carcinoma. TCRdb keeps only in-frame clones here, not all; method: immunoSEQ multiplex PCR. The sample has some 33,000 clones, approximately 87% seen once. This CDR3 has 17 residues. V dropped 2 bases and J dropped 3; count of bases not matched to a gene: 5. The V gene's germline CDR1 is GTSNPN and CDR2 SVGIG (reference sequence). Remarks on this clone: Its antigen is unknown.

The rearrangement links TRBV30 to TRBJ1-6, with 12 bases identical to TRBD1. The source of this sequence is a person between 35 and 79 years old with oral cavity squamous cell carcinoma. Sequencing used PBMCs, obtained before nivolumab (anti-PD-1) treatment. In nucleotides, the CDR3 is TGTGCCTGGAGTTCAGGGACAGGGGGCTTCTATAATTCACCCCTCCACTTT. This gives the protein CAWSSGTGGFYNSPLHF.